A selection of T cell receptor beta chains follows, all from one sample in a study of immune characterization of retroperitoneal liposarcoma. TCRdb analysed the PCR reads with MiXCR anew, one entry per CDR3 protein. The data show fewer than 7,500 distinct CDR3 sequences, over 25% seen once. The sample comprised blood. These receptors originate from a male donor with retroperitoneal liposarcoma. CDR3s include the opening cysteine and the closing phenylalanine or tryptophan. Size tells how often a clone was seen (once, few, many) or the class of an expanded clone, and some rows leave it out.

v_gene: TRBV5-3; abundance: NA; j_gene: TRBJ2-3; CDR3aa: CASSLDTGNYEQYF
v_gene: TRBV6-6; abundance: NA; j_gene: TRBJ1-1; CDR3aa: CASSGQTEAFF
v_gene: TRBV6-1; abundance: many; j_gene: TRBJ1-2; CDR3aa: CASKTNRDRVGGYTF
v_gene: TRBV7-6; abundance: few; j_gene: TRBJ2-3; CDR3aa: CASITAGGSTDTQYF
v_gene: TRBV19; abundance: NA; j_gene: TRBJ2-3; CDR3aa: CASSIEGQLSTDTQYF
v_gene: TRBV6-1; abundance: many; j_gene: TRBJ2-5; CDR3aa: CASNRRLGSQETQYF
v_gene: TRBV6-1; abundance: once; j_gene: TRBJ2-3; CDR3aa: CASSVSARLPFF
v_gene: TRBV7-2; abundance: NA; j_gene: TRBJ2-4; CDR3aa: CASSLVDRGVKNIQYF
v_gene: TRBV6-4; abundance: many; j_gene: TRBJ2-3; CDR3aa: CASSLTGASDTQYF
v_gene: TRBV4-1; abundance: once; j_gene: TRBJ2-6; CDR3aa: CASSQRGDRGNSGANVLTF
v_gene: TRBV7-2; abundance: many; j_gene: TRBJ2-7; CDR3aa: CASSLGFGSEQYF
v_gene: TRBV7-6; abundance: NA; j_gene: TRBJ2-2; CDR3aa: CASSSGGELFF
v_gene: TRBV7-2; abundance: NA; j_gene: TRBJ1-2; CDR3aa: CASSPPHGVNYGYTF
v_gene: TRBV12-3/TRBV12-4; abundance: many; j_gene: TRBJ2-3; CDR3aa: CASRPRAGGRTDTQYF
v_gene: TRBV6-1; abundance: NA; j_gene: TRBJ1-4; CDR3aa: CASSALSPGTNEKLFF
v_gene: TRBV27; abundance: many; j_gene: NA; CDR3aa: CASRTDGYNEQYF
v_gene: TRBV12-3/TRBV12-4; abundance: few; j_gene: TRBJ2-2; CDR3aa: CASSNFETGYDGELFF
v_gene: TRBV4-2; abundance: NA; j_gene: TRBJ2-7; CDR3aa: CASSPRGSGGYEQYF
v_gene: TRBV5-5; abundance: many; j_gene: TRBJ1-2; CDR3aa: CASSFHPDRPYGYTF
v_gene: TRBV7-2; abundance: NA; j_gene: TRBJ2-1; CDR3aa: CASSLDIVYNEQFF
v_gene: TRBV6-1; abundance: medium-sized; j_gene: TRBJ2-1; CDR3aa: CASSSGTENEQFF
v_gene: TRBV30; abundance: once; j_gene: NA; CDR3aa: CAWSVLAGSYEQYF
v_gene: TRBV12-3/TRBV12-4; abundance: large; j_gene: TRBJ2-1; CDR3aa: CASSPTDRSSYNEQFF
v_gene: TRBV12-3/TRBV12-4; abundance: few; j_gene: TRBJ2-1; CDR3aa: CASSPILSGPYNEQFF
v_gene: TRBV27; abundance: few; j_gene: TRBJ2-1; CDR3aa: CASSWGSSYNEQFF
v_gene: TRBV7-2; abundance: NA; j_gene: TRBJ2-5; CDR3aa: CASSRSGVETQYF
v_gene: TRBV6-1; abundance: many; j_gene: TRBJ2-1; CDR3aa: CASSEAGGAYNEQFF
v_gene: TRBV27; abundance: many; j_gene: TRBJ1-2; CDR3aa: CASSPSRGQDYGYTF
v_gene: TRBV7-2; abundance: NA; j_gene: NA; CDR3aa: CASSLGYYEQYF
v_gene: TRBV7-9; abundance: many; j_gene: TRBJ2-1; CDR3aa: CASSSERGETQFF
v_gene: TRBV12-3/TRBV12-4; abundance: NA; j_gene: NA; CDR3aa: CASSQTGSYEQFF
v_gene: TRBV6-1; abundance: few; j_gene: NA; CDR3aa: CASSPLLRQGGQYF
v_gene: TRBV12-3/TRBV12-4; abundance: many; j_gene: TRBJ2-3; CDR3aa: CASSFWSSGSSDTQYF
v_gene: TRBV12-3/TRBV12-4; abundance: many; j_gene: NA; CDR3aa: CASSFGGSSHEQYF
v_gene: TRBV6-6; abundance: NA; j_gene: TRBJ2-1; CDR3aa: CASSYRGQTYNEQFF
v_gene: TRBV12-3/TRBV12-4; abundance: many; j_gene: TRBJ1-4; CDR3aa: CASSFREKLFF
v_gene: TRBV14; abundance: NA; j_gene: NA; CDR3aa: CASSQVDSWGYEQYF
v_gene: TRBV27; abundance: many; j_gene: TRBJ1-1; CDR3aa: CASSFTRTDRGTEAFF
v_gene: TRBV6-6; abundance: few; j_gene: TRBJ1-2; CDR3aa: CAINQWSHYGYTF
v_gene: TRBV6-1; abundance: many; j_gene: TRBJ2-7; CDR3aa: CASSESLAGAYEQYF
v_gene: TRBV27; abundance: few; j_gene: TRBJ1-6; CDR3aa: CASSSKNTWNSPLHF